This TCR beta chain comes out of a study of cytomegalovirus exposure and HLA in healthy donors. Study-wide context: One earlier analysis, a look at roughly 170 million T cells, found approximately 120 million unique TCR beta sequences.

This clone has a handful of counts. What it binds is unknown. PCR used 60 Vbeta primers and 13 Jbeta primers. Profiling relied on immunoSEQ multiplex PCR, and the TCRdb table lists in-frame clones only, not all of them. This sample yields 120,000 to 150,000 clones, of which nearly 80% are seen a single time; 2.5% to 3.5% belongs to the top ten. The CDR3 is 17 residues long. V was pared by 4 bases and J by 3 bases, with 19 bases between. CDR1 LNHDA and CDR2 SQIVND come from the germline V gene (reference sequence). Broader study findings: CMV serostatus alone was available as immune exposure information. The listing of roughly 160 TCR beta chains classed them as cytomegalovirus-associated.

There were likely unrecorded immune exposures, though donors were nominally healthy when sampled. The sequence was collected from a middle-aged man in good health and CMV-seropositive. The sequenced sample consisted of PBMCs. The chain carries TRBV19 and TRBJ1-5; possible D gene TRBD1, 5 bases. The CDR3, as DNA: TGTGCCAGTAGTACTCTCCCCCGGGGGGGAAACAATCAGCCCCAGCATTTT. Translated, it gives CASSTLPRGGNNQPQHF. The full variable domain, with the rest looked up from reference TRBV19 and TRBJ1-5, is DGGITQSPKYLFRKEGQNVTLSCEQNLNHDAMYWYRQDPGQGLRLIYYSQIVNDFQKGDIAEGYSVSREKKESFPLTVTSAQKNPTAFYLCASSTLPRGGNNQPQHFGDGTRLSIL.